This TCR beta chain is from a study of cytomegalovirus exposure and HLA in healthy donors. Regarding the study as a whole: Some public TCRs appeared in many individuals, while most sequences were rare. Cytomegalovirus-associated TCR beta chains were listed, numbering around 150.

Assay: immunoSEQ multiplex PCR; the TCRdb copy retains only in-frame clones and omits some. The data show 120,000 or so clones, approximately 88% seen once. V was cut by 0 bases and J by 4 bases, with 6 bases left in between. The CDR3 sequence is 13 residues long. Looked up from germline, CDR1 is KGHSH and CDR2 is LQKENI. Notes on this clone: The antigen is unknown.

The clonotype comes from a woman aged 18-30 years in good health and CMV-seronegative. Sequencing input: PBMCs. The chain joins TRBV18 to TRBJ1-1, with D possibly matching TRBD1 (6 bases). CDR3 DNA sequence: TGTGCCAGCTCACCACCGACAGGCACTGAAGCTTTCTTT. The encoded protein is CASSPPTGTEAFF.